This is a list of T cell receptor beta chains from one sample in a study of OX40 agonist ivuxolimab in advanced cancers. Produced via immunoSEQ multiplex PCR; TCRdb's table is partial and in-frame only. Seen here are 57,000 or so clones, roughly 86% observed once, and the top ten hold about 1.2%. The material sequenced was CD4+ or CD8+ T cells sorted from blood, taken in a trial of the OX40 agonist ivuxolimab. The receptors stem from an adult with an advanced solid tumor such as melanoma, head and neck, liver or kidney cancer. Both conserved end residues are part of each CDR3. The order of the fields is D gene, J gene, V gene, clone size, CDR3 protein, CDR3 DNA. A D gene is named only where the DNA matches it firmly. Part of the rows lack a size; the others show once, few, many or a class for expanded clones.

D gene: TRBD1
J gene: TRBJ1-3
V gene: TRBV27
clone size: .
CDR3 protein: CASSTRTGTSNTIYF
CDR3 DNA: TGTGCCAGCAGTACCAGGACAGGGACCTCCAACACCATATATTTT

D gene: TRBD1
J gene: TRBJ1-1
V gene: TRBV18
clone size: .
CDR3 protein: CASSPQSATGQTEAFF
CDR3 DNA: TGTGCCAGCTCACCACAGAGTGCGACAGGGCAAACTGAAGCTTTCTTT

D gene: .
J gene: TRBJ2-5
V gene: TRBV5-1
clone size: .
CDR3 protein: CASSLQHRAQETQYF
CDR3 DNA: TGCGCCAGCAGCCTTCAACACCGAGCCCAAGAGACCCAGTACTTC

D gene: .
J gene: TRBJ1-2
V gene: TRBV11-2
clone size: .
CDR3 protein: CASSLTPANYGYTF
CDR3 DNA: TGTGCCAGCAGCTTAACCCCAGCTAACTATGGCTACACCTTC

D gene: .
J gene: TRBJ2-7
V gene: TRBV2
clone size: .
CDR3 protein: CASSEVRVSYEQYF
CDR3 DNA: TGTGCCAGCAGTGAAGTCCGGGTAAGCTACGAGCAGTACTTC

D gene: TRBD1
J gene: TRBJ1-1
V gene: TRBV19
clone size: .
CDR3 protein: CASRGGQGEGNTEAFF
CDR3 DNA: TGTGCCAGCCGGGGGGGACAGGGAGAGGGGAACACTGAAGCTTTCTTT

D gene: .
J gene: TRBJ1-1
V gene: TRBV19
clone size: few
CDR3 protein: CASRLEERAAFF
CDR3 DNA: TGTGCCAGTCGGTTGGAGGAGCGGGCGGCTTTCTTT

D gene: TRBD1
J gene: TRBJ1-5
V gene: TRBV6-6
clone size: .
CDR3 protein: CASRDSGQYFNQPQHF
CDR3 DNA: TGTGCCAGCAGGGACTCGGGACAGTATTTCAATCAGCCCCAGCATTTT

D gene: TRBD1
J gene: TRBJ1-4
V gene: TRBV4-1
clone size: .
CDR3 protein: CASSQGGTGWTNEKLFF
CDR3 DNA: TGCGCCAGCAGCCAAGGGGGGACAGGGTGGACTAATGAAAAACTGTTTTTT

D gene: .
J gene: TRBJ1-5
V gene: TRBV2
clone size: .
CDR3 protein: CASTGHFSNQPQHF
CDR3 DNA: TGTGCCAGCACCGGACATTTCAGCAATCAGCCCCAGCATTTT

D gene: TRBD1
J gene: TRBJ1-1
V gene: TRBV12-5
clone size: .
CDR3 protein: CASGGTGLNTEAFF
CDR3 DNA: TGTGCTAGTGGGGGGACAGGGTTGAACACTGAAGCTTTCTTT

D gene: .
J gene: TRBJ1-1
V gene: TRBV6-5
clone size: .
CDR3 protein: CASGRENTEAFF
CDR3 DNA: TGTGCCAGCGGCAGGGAAAACACTGAAGCTTTCTTT

D gene: .
J gene: TRBJ1-1
V gene: TRBV19
clone size: .
CDR3 protein: CASSSQVGGAFF
CDR3 DNA: TGTGCCAGTAGTTCGCAGGTCGGTGGAGCTTTCTTT

D gene: .
J gene: TRBJ1-2
V gene: TRBV6-1
clone size: .
CDR3 protein: CASSETTLSSYGYTF
CDR3 DNA: TGTGCCAGCAGTGAGACGACATTGTCCAGCTATGGCTACACCTTC

D gene: .
J gene: TRBJ1-5
V gene: TRBV5-5
clone size: .
CDR3 protein: CASSLEGTQPQHF
CDR3 DNA: TGTGCCAGCAGCTTGGAGGGTACCCAGCCCCAGCATTTT

D gene: .
J gene: TRBJ1-6
V gene: TRBV10-2
clone size: .
CDR3 protein: CASNQAGRSPLHF
CDR3 DNA: TGCGCCAGCAATCAGGCCGGAAGGTCACCCCTCCACTTT

D gene: .
J gene: TRBJ1-6
V gene: TRBV7-2
clone size: .
CDR3 protein: CASSHRGHSKSPLHF
CDR3 DNA: TGTGCCAGCAGCCATCGGGGACACTCTAAGTCACCCCTCCACTTT

D gene: .
J gene: TRBJ1-4
V gene: TRBV5-6
clone size: .
CDR3 protein: CASSVGRTNEKLFF
CDR3 DNA: TGTGCCAGCAGCGTGGGGCGGACTAATGAAAAACTGTTTTTT

D gene: TRBD1
J gene: TRBJ1-4
V gene: TRBV15
clone size: .
CDR3 protein: CATRRDRVGKLFF
CDR3 DNA: TGTGCCACCAGGCGGGACAGGGTTGGGAAACTGTTTTTT

D gene: TRBD2
J gene: TRBJ2-3
V gene: TRBV14
clone size: once
CDR3 protein: CASSRAGGRDTQYF
CDR3 DNA: TGTGCCAGCAGCAGAGCGGGGGGTAGAGATACGCAGTATTTT

D gene: .
J gene: TRBJ1-1
V gene: TRBV18
clone size: .
CDR3 protein: CASSPLDMNTEAFF
CDR3 DNA: TGTGCCAGCTCACCATTGGACATGAACACTGAAGCTTTCTTT

D gene: TRBD1
J gene: TRBJ2-5
V gene: TRBV5-5
clone size: few
CDR3 protein: CASSSALGTGKETQYF
CDR3 DNA: TGTGCCAGCAGCTCCGCGCTTGGGACAGGGAAAGAGACCCAGTACTTC

D gene: .
J gene: TRBJ2-2
V gene: TRBV5-1
clone size: few
CDR3 protein: CASSSGGLNTGELFF
CDR3 DNA: TGCGCCAGCAGCTCAGGAGGGTTGAACACCGGGGAGCTGTTTTTT

D gene: .
J gene: TRBJ1-1
V gene: TRBV28
clone size: .
CDR3 protein: CASSLGTSMNTEAFF
CDR3 DNA: TGTGCCAGCAGTTTGGGGACAAGCATGAACACTGAAGCTTTCTTT

D gene: TRBD2
J gene: TRBJ2-3
V gene: TRBV15
clone size: once
CDR3 protein: CATSKQRGGRDTQYF
CDR3 DNA: TGTGCCACCAGCAAACAGCGGGGGGGTAGGGATACGCAGTATTTT

D gene: TRBD2
J gene: TRBJ2-5
V gene: TRBV5-1
clone size: .
CDR3 protein: CASSSRTSGLETQYF
CDR3 DNA: TGCGCCAGCAGCTCCAGGACTAGCGGGTTAGAGACCCAGTACTTC

D gene: .
J gene: TRBJ1-1
V gene: TRBV6-5
clone size: .
CDR3 protein: CASSYSFSENTEAFF
CDR3 DNA: TGTGCCAGCAGTTACTCGTTTTCGGAGAACACTGAAGCTTTCTTT

D gene: .
J gene: TRBJ1-5
V gene: TRBV30
clone size: .
CDR3 protein: CAWSAQGTVNQPQHF
CDR3 DNA: TGTGCCTGGAGTGCCCAGGGGACGGTTAATCAGCCCCAGCATTTT

D gene: TRBD2
J gene: TRBJ2-7
V gene: TRBV6-1
clone size: .
CDR3 protein: CASRPTSGTSYEQYF
CDR3 DNA: TGTGCCAGCAGGCCTACTAGCGGGACCTCCTACGAGCAGTACTTC

D gene: .
J gene: TRBJ1-3
V gene: TRBV18
clone size: .
CDR3 protein: CASSLARTGDGNTIYF
CDR3 DNA: TGTGCCAGCTCACTGGCTAGAACAGGAGATGGAAACACCATATATTTT

D gene: .
J gene: TRBJ1-1
V gene: TRBV7-8
clone size: once
CDR3 protein: CASSLVLATEAFF
CDR3 DNA: TGTGCCAGCAGCCTTGTTCTGGCCACTGAAGCTTTCTTT

D gene: .
J gene: TRBJ2-5
V gene: TRBV18
clone size: .
CDR3 protein: CASSPSQETQYF
CDR3 DNA: TGTGCCAGCTCACCGAGCCAAGAGACCCAGTACTTC

D gene: .
J gene: TRBJ1-2
V gene: TRBV7-9
clone size: .
CDR3 protein: CASSLNLAEKRGYTF
CDR3 DNA: TGTGCCAGCAGCTTAAACCTCGCCGAAAAGAGAGGCTACACCTTC

D gene: .
J gene: TRBJ1-2
V gene: TRBV11-2
clone size: .
CDR3 protein: CASSLVGGNYGYTF
CDR3 DNA: TGTGCCAGCAGCTTAGTTGGGGGAAACTATGGCTACACCTTC

D gene: TRBD1
J gene: TRBJ2-2
V gene: TRBV4-1
clone size: .
CDR3 protein: CASSRGQGPTGELFF
CDR3 DNA: TGCGCCAGCAGCCGTGGACAGGGTCCCACCGGGGAGCTGTTTTTT